This TCR beta chain was profiled in a study of PD-1 blockade in classical Hodgkin lymphoma. Study-wide background: Patients received nivolumab 3 mg/kg intravenously every 2 weeks. Study observations and caveats: At C4D1, TCR diversity had climbed significantly for CD4+ cells, though not for CD8+ cells.

The time point was: cycle 4 day 1 (C4D1), after 6 weeks of nivolumab. All the patients suffered relapse after autologous stem cell transplantation, and brentuximab vedotin exposure differed. Sequenced by immunoSEQ multiplex PCR; TCRdb stores in-frame clones only, minus some. The table has tens of thousands of clones, 78% seen once. With regard to this clone: Antigen unknown.

The CDR3 contains 13 residues. The V end lost 3 bases, the J end lost 3 bases, and 6 bases lay between the germline ends. Germline V gene data show CDR1 as SGHTA and CDR2 as FQGNSA. This TCR came from a human donor with classical Hodgkin lymphoma. Material: peripheral blood mononuclear cells (PBMCs), obtained before the fourth cycle of nivolumab. The chain combines TRBV7-2 with TRBJ2-1; D gene unclear. CDR3 nucleotides: TGTGCCAGCAGCTTGCCCCTCTACAATGAGCAGTTCTTC. Translation gives CASSLPLYNEQFF.